A single sample gave rise to the 27 T cell receptor beta chains below, sequenced in a study of regulatory T cells in long-lasting Graves disease. Building the TCR beta libraries relied on iRepertoire HTBI primers, and CDR3 regions underwent Arm-PCR. TCRdb reanalysed the multiplex PCR reads using MiXCR and keeps one entry per CDR3 protein. Here the sample spans about half a million distinct CDR3 sequences, about 22% being singletons. Noted time point: persistent/refractory GD, antithyroid drugs over 5 years with positive TRAb. RNA isolated from PBMCs was used to make the TCR library. The sequenced sample was peripheral blood mononuclear cells (PBMCs), obtained when the disease was refractory, from a patient treated with antithyroid drugs. These TCRs come from a female donor with Graves disease.

This clonotype came up many times. This chain uses TRBV28 with TRBJ2-2; 10 nucleotides agree with TRBD2. There are 16 residues in the CDR3. CDR1 is MDHEN, CDR2 SYDVKM, per germline. After removal of 7 bases from V and 7 bases from J, the junction contained 12 bases not matched to a gene. CDR3 sequence (DNA): TGTGCCAGCATCGAGGGCCTAGCGGGAGCGGTCGGGGAGCTGTTTTTT. It is translated as CASIEGLAGAVGELFF.

This clonotype was detected only once. This sequence joins TRBV6-1 and TRBJ2-1; 10 nucleotides line up with TRBD2. The CDR3 runs 14 residues. CDR1 is MNHNS, CDR2 SASEGT, per germline. V lost 6 bases to trimming and J lost 8 bases; unmatched junction nucleotides: 7. The CDR3 bases are TGTGCCAGCAGGCGTAGCGGGGGGATGTATGAGCAGTTCTTC. Encoded protein: CASRRSGGMYEQFF.

At least ten counts were recorded for this clonotype. The J gene is TRBJ1-5, the V gene TRBV28; D remains unclear. Looked up from germline, CDR1 is MDHEN and CDR2 is SYDVKM. V was clipped by 6 bases and J by 1 base, with 10 bases between them. This CDR3 comprises 14 residues. The CDR3 sequence is CASSLASSNQPQHF. DNA for the CDR3: TGTGCCAGCAGCTTAGCGAGCAGCAATCAGCCCCAGCATTTT.

This clonotype has at least ten counts. The rearrangement links TRBV12-3 or TRBV12-4 to TRBJ1-5; no reliable D call. The V end lost 6 bases, the J end lost 4 bases, and 22 bases lay between the germline ends. The CDR3 spans 17 residues. The CDR3: CASRPYDDGVGNQPQHF. The CDR3 DNA follows: TGTGCCAGCAGGCCATACGATGACGGGGTGGGGAATCAGCCCCAGCATTTT.

V is TRBV10-3 and J is TRBJ2-2; D call uncertain. CDR1 is ENHRY and CDR2 is SYGVKD in the germline V gene. This CDR3 spans 12 amino acids. Deletions cut 2 bases from V and 6 bases from J, with 4 bases between. CDR3 sequence reads: CAISEGPGELFF. For the CDR3, the DNA is TGTGCCATCAGTGAGGGGCCCGGGGAGCTGTTTTTT.

This clonotype appeared a few times. V usage is TRBV5-1 and J usage is TRBJ1-1, with 7 bases lining up with TRBD1. The CDR3 is made up of 15 amino acids. With 1 base clipped from V and 2 bases from J, the junction kept 5 bases outside the gene matches. Germline loops: CDR1 SGHRS, CDR2 YFSETQ. CDR3 nucleotide sequence: TGCGCCAGCAGCTTGCTAGGGGGCTCCAACACTGAAGCTTTCTTT. Protein: CASSLLGGSNTEAFF.

This clonotype was seen many times. The chain recombines TRBV19 with TRBJ1-1; no clear D gene. V lost 5 bases to trimming and J lost 6 bases, with 13 bases between them. The CDR3 extends over 13 amino acids. CDR1 is LNHDA, CDR2 SQIVND, per germline (reference sequence). CDR3 sequence: CASSWWERPEAFF. The DNA of the CDR3 is TGTGCCAGTAGTTGGTGGGAGCGGCCTGAAGCTTTCTTT.

V usage is TRBV2 and J usage is TRBJ2-3; no clear D. The length of the CDR3 is 11 residues. V lost 8 bases, J lost 0 bases, and 3 bases lay in between. Germline CDR1 SNHLY, CDR2 FYNNEI. The CDR3 DNA reads TGTGCCAGCTTGAGCACAGATACGCAGTATTTT. Translation gives CASLSTDTQYF. Looking up the rest from reference TRBV2 and TRBJ2-3 gives the full variable domain: EPEVTQTPSHQVTQMGQEVILRCVPISNHLYFYWYRQILGQKVEFLVSFYNNEISEKSEIFDDQFSVERPDGSNFTLKIRSTKLEDSAMYFCASLSTDTQYFGPGTRLTVL.

The J gene is TRBJ1-6, the V gene TRBV6-1; D is ambiguous. CDR1 and CDR2 from the germline V gene are MNHNS and SASEGT. The length of the CDR3 is 13 residues. V lost 6 bases, J lost 6 bases, and 9 bases lay in between. The CDR3 here is CASRNGVNSPLHF. In DNA, the CDR3 is TGTGCCAGCAGGAACGGGGTTAATTCACCCCTCCACTTT.

This clonotype was counted many times. V usage is TRBV7-2 and J usage is TRBJ1-2; perhaps TRBD1 as D (6 bases). The V end was cut by 2 bases, the J end by 8 bases, with 18 bases between. This CDR3 has 15 amino acids. Germline V gene data show CDR1 as SGHTA and CDR2 as FQGNSA. CDR3 in amino acids: CASSLKSRGRLGYTF. The CDR3 coding sequence is TGTGCCAGCAGCTTAAAATCCCGGGGGCGTCTAGGCTACACCTTC.

This clonotype came up many times. The chain uses TRBV7-9 and TRBJ1-4; 8 nucleotides agree with TRBD1. The CDR3 length is 15 residues. The junction had 10 bases not matched to a gene; V was cut back by 6 bases and J by 7 bases. The germline CDR1 and CDR2 sequences are SEHNR and FQNEAQ (reference sequence). CDR3 loop: CASRPISGTGEKLFF. The CDR3, as DNA: TGTGCCAGCAGGCCGATTTCCGGGACAGGTGAAAAACTGTTTTTT.

This clonotype appeared a few times. The genes are TRBV5-6 and TRBJ2-2; no clear D. Germline-derived CDR1 and CDR2 are SGHDT and YYEEEE. V lost 0 bases and J lost 1, with 13 bases in between. This CDR3 is 17 amino acids long. CDR3 sequence reads: CASSLASANRNTGELFF. In DNA, the CDR3 is TGTGCCAGCAGCTTGGCCAGCGCTAACCGGAACACCGGGGAGCTGTTTTTT.

This clonotype was counted at least ten times. V is TRBV11-3 and J is TRBJ2-2; D unclear. CDR3 length equals 13 residues. V lost 4 bases and J 3 bases, leaving 6 bases between the germline ends. Per germline, CDR1 SGHNT and CDR2 YENEEA. CDR3 in amino acids: CASSSEYTGELFF. The CDR3 nucleotides read TGTGCCAGCAGCTCAGAGTACACCGGGGAGCTGTTTTTT.

This clonotype was picked up many times. This sequence joins TRBV28 and TRBJ1-4, with D possibly matching TRBD1 (5 bases). CDR3 length: 15 amino acids. The germline gives CDR1 MDHEN, CDR2 SYDVKM. The V end lost 5 bases, the J end lost 0 bases, and 10 bases lay between the germline ends. The CDR3 sequence is CASSPGGATNEKLFF. The CDR3 DNA reads as TGTGCCAGCAGTCCCGGGGGGGCAACTAATGAAAAACTGTTTTTT.

In this sample, this clonotype turned up many times. J is TRBJ1-1 and V is TRBV7-2; D remains unclear. Germline CDR1 and CDR2: SGHTA and FQGNSA. The CDR3 has 15 amino acids. V was trimmed by 1 base and J by 0 bases, leaving 9 bases between them. CDR3: CASSLGQVLNTEAFF. The DNA of the CDR3 is TGTGCCAGCAGCTTAGGGCAGGTACTGAACACTGAAGCTTTCTTT.

The chain links TRBV27 to TRBJ2-3, with TRBD2 matching 11 bases. Germline-derived CDR1 and CDR2 are MNHEY and SMNVEV (reference sequence). V dropped 2 bases and J dropped 9; count of bases not matched to a gene: 4. The CDR3 consists of 14 residues. CDR3 region: CASSLLAGGRTQYF. CDR3 sequence (DNA): TGTGCCAGCAGTTTACTAGCGGGGGGACGGACGCAGTATTTT.

This clonotype was seen at least ten times. V and J are TRBV6-2 or TRBV6-3 and TRBJ2-7; TRBD2 agrees at 8 bases. This CDR3 has 14 residues. V shed 7 bases, J shed 7 bases, and the junction held 12 bases outside the gene matches. CDR1 MNHEY and CDR2 SVGEGT come from the germline V gene. The CDR3 nucleotides read TGTGCCAGCAACTCGGGAGGGGAGGTAGGGGAGCAGTACTTC. It is translated as CASNSGGEVGEQYF.

V is TRBV6-9 and J is TRBJ2-7; D remains unclear. V dropped 2 bases and J dropped 2 bases, with 7 bases sitting between them. This CDR3 is 13 amino acids long. In germline, CDR1 is MNHGY, CDR2 SVAAGI. CDR3 DNA sequence: TGTGCCAGCAGTTATCGTGGAACCTACGAGCAGTACTTC. Encoded protein: CASSYRGTYEQYF.

This clonotype was recorded many times. The chain joins TRBV7-3 to TRBJ1-1, with 8 nucleotides matching TRBD1. V shed 2 bases, J shed 2 bases, and the junction held 7 bases outside the gene matches. The CDR3 runs to 16 residues. Germline V lookup: CDR1 SGHTA, CDR2 FQGTGA. For the CDR3, the DNA is TGTGCCAGCAGCTTAGGCCCGGACAGGGTTAACACTGAAGCTTTCTTT. Amino acid sequence: CASSLGPDRVNTEAFF. Full variable domain (rest looked up from reference TRBV7-3 and TRBJ1-1): GAGVSQTPSNKVTEKGKYVELRCDPISGHTALYWYRQSLGQGPEFLIYFQGTGAADDSGLPNDRFFAVRPEGSVSTLKIQRTERGDSAVYLCASSLGPDRVNTEAFFGQGTRLTVV.

This clonotype was seen more than once but under ten times. The gene calls are TRBV30 and TRBJ1-5; 7 bases line up with TRBD1. The CDR3 covers 15 residues. V was pared by 2 bases and J by 9 bases, with 13 bases of the junction left unmatched. In germline, CDR1 is GTSNPN, CDR2 SVGIG (reference sequence). The CDR3, as DNA: TGTGCCTGGAGTAAGGGGGCCGGCGGAATTAGGCCCCAGCATTTT. It yields the protein CAWSKGAGGIRPQHF. The full variable domain, rest sourced from reference TRBV30 and TRBJ1-5, is SQTIHQWPATLVQPVGSPLSLECTVEGTSNPNLYWYRQAAGRGLQLLFYSVGIGQISSEVPQNLSASRPQDRQFILSSKKLLLSDSGFYLCAWSKGAGGIRPQHFGDGTRLSIL.

This clonotype was counted a few times. This chain joins TRBV19 and TRBJ1-1; D possibly corresponds to TRBD1 (5 bases). There are 15 residues in the CDR3. V lost 8 bases, J lost 1 base, and 17 bases lay in between. Germline CDR1 LNHDA, CDR2 SQIVND (reference sequence). The CDR3: CASRPRGTANTEAFF. The CDR3 DNA follows: TGTGCCAGTCGCCCCCGTGGGACCGCGAACACTGAAGCTTTCTTT.

Points on this clonotype: It may be a read error: a sequence one base away is much more abundant. V gene TRBV27 combines with J gene TRBJ1-6, with D perhaps matching TRBD1 (5 bases). Germline V gives CDR1 MNHEY, CDR2 SMNVEV (reference sequence). This CDR3 contains 16 residues. This CDR3 reads CASSLSLRDYNPPLHF. CDR3 nucleotide sequence: TGTGCCAGCAGTTTATCCCTCCGGGACTATAATCCACCCCTCCACTTT.

This rearrangement joins TRBV11-2 to TRBJ2-2; 8 nucleotides align to TRBD2. The CDR3 runs 16 residues. Trimming took 6 bases from V and 1 from J; bases not matched to a gene: 7. Germline loops: CDR1 SGHAT, CDR2 FQNNGV. Written as DNA, the CDR3 is TGTGCCAGCAGTAAGCGGGCGGGAGGGAACACCGGGGAGCTGTTTTTT. This gives the protein CASSKRAGGNTGELFF. Using reference TRBV11-2 and TRBJ2-2 for the parts outside the CDR3, the full variable domain is EAGVAQSPRYKIIEKRQSVAFWCNPISGHATLYWYQQILGQGPKLLIQFQNNGVVDDSQLPKDRFSAERLKGVDSTLKIQPAKLEDSAVYLCASSKRAGGNTGELFFGEGSRLTVL.

Of note for this clonotype: Being one base from a much bigger clone, this may be a read error. The V gene is TRBV7-2, the J gene TRBJ2-5; D may match TRBD1 or TRBD2 (5 bases each). Germline lookup yields CDR1 SGHTA and CDR2 FQGNSA. The CDR3 consists of 15 residues. Here the CDR3 reads CASSPDSFLGETQHF. CDR3 in DNA: TGTGCCAGCAGCCCAGACAGCTTCCTAGGGGAGACCCAGCACTTC.

Remarks on this clonotype: Just one base apart from a much larger clone, this may be a read error. The gene calls are TRBV12-3 or TRBV12-4 and TRBJ2-1; D tentatively reads TRBD1 or TRBD2 (6 bases each). The CDR3 spans 15 residues. Trimming took off 7 bases at V and 8 bases at J, with 21 bases between the two ends. CDR3 nucleotide sequence: TGTGCCAGCAATTTTCGTGGGGTCGGGGGCGATGAGCAGTTCTTC. Translating gives CASNFRGVGGDEQFF.

This clonotype was observed a handful of times. This chain links TRBV6-5 with TRBJ1-5, with 9 nucleotides matching TRBD1. Per the germline V gene, CDR1 is MNHEY and CDR2 is SVGAGI. V was pared by 4 bases and J by 6 bases, with 4 bases of the junction left unmatched. The CDR3 consists of 14 residues. The CDR3 bases are TGTGCCAGCAGTTCGCTGGGACAGGGTCAGCCCCAGCATTTT. Translation: CASSSLGQGQPQHF.

The table lists this clonotype with many counts. The chain has TRBV12-3 or TRBV12-4 and TRBJ2-2, with 13 bases aligning to TRBD2. The CDR3 contains 16 residues. V trimming: 7 bases; J trimming: 2 bases; junction bases outside the gene matches: 4. In DNA, the CDR3 is TGTGCCAGCATTCGGACTAGCGGGAGTAACACCGGGGAGCTGTTTTTT. Translating it yields CASIRTSGSNTGELFF.